This TCR beta chain was documented in a study of blood T cell repertoires in COVID-19. Repertoires were generated with immunoSEQ multiplex PCR, while TCRdb's copy carries only in-frame clones and drops some. The sample lists about 180,000 clones; about 88% were seen once. This sequence was found in a man between 18 and 29 years old who had recovered from COVID-19. Sample: peripheral blood.

As DNA, the CDR3 is TGCGCCAGCAGCTTTGAGACACTGAACACTGAAGCTTTCTTT. Protein product: CASSFETLNTEAFF. V usage is TRBV5-1 and J usage is TRBJ1-1, with D unresolved. The CDR3 covers 14 residues. CDR1 is SGHRS and CDR2 is YFSETQ in the germline V gene. V gave up 2 bases and J gave up 0 bases, with 8 bases separating them.